Below are 31 T cell receptor beta chains sequenced from a single sample in a study of cytomegalovirus exposure and HLA in healthy donors. With 60 Vbeta and 13 Jbeta primers, the PCR was carried out. Generated by immunoSEQ multiplex PCR, the TCRdb table keeps only in-frame clones and is missing some. The sample yields around 130,000 clones, roughly 84% seen once. The material sequenced was PBMCs. The receptor source for this set is a young woman in good health and CMV-seropositive.

The rearrangement joins TRBV5-5 to TRBJ2-7; tentative D call: TRBD1 (6 bases). The germline CDR1 and CDR2 sequences are SGHKS and YYEKEE (reference sequence). The CDR3 has 14 residues. Trimming took off 0 bases at V and 6 bases at J, with 13 bases between the two ends. This CDR3 reads CASSLVAGAVEQYF. CDR3 nucleotide sequence: TGTGCCAGCAGCTTGGTAGCAGGGGCTGTCGAGCAGTACTTC.

This chain joins TRBV7-9 and TRBJ2-5; D possibly corresponds to TRBD2 (5 bases). V was trimmed by 5 bases and J by 5 bases, leaving 15 bases between them. CDR1 is SEHNR, CDR2 FQNEAQ, per germline (reference sequence). The CDR3 runs 14 residues. The CDR3 reads CASSPARGLETQYF. DNA of the CDR3: TGTGCCAGCAGCCCCGCGAGAGGGTTGGAGACCCAGTACTTC.

The V gene is TRBV9, the J gene TRBJ1-1; TRBD1 agrees at 9 bases. The germline gives CDR1 SGDLS, CDR2 YYNGEE. Germline trimming cut 0 bases from V and 8 bases from J; bases unmatched to any gene: 2. The CDR3 extends over 13 amino acids. The CDR3 loop reads CASSVAGTGEAFF. The CDR3 DNA reads TGTGCCAGCAGCGTAGCCGGGACAGGGGAAGCTTTCTTT.

The rearrangement uses TRBV9 and TRBJ1-2, with TRBD1 as a possible D gene (6 bases). From germline, CDR1 is SGDLS and CDR2 YYNGEE. The CDR3 extends over 14 amino acids. Trimming stripped 0 bases from V and 8 bases from J, with 14 bases between. CDR3 nucleotides: TGTGCCAGCAGCGTAGAGGGGGGGCTAGGAGGCTACACCTTC. Amino acids: CASSVEGGLGGYTF.

The V call is TRBV6-5, the J call TRBJ1-1, with D possibly matching TRBD1 (6 bases). This CDR3 is built from 13 residues. Germline assignment: CDR1 MNHEY and CDR2 SVGAGI. Deletions cut 6 bases from V and 4 bases from J, with 12 bases between. The CDR3: CASREGGSTEAFF. The CDR3 DNA reads as TGTGCCAGCAGGGAGGGGGGGTCCACTGAAGCTTTCTTT.

This rearrangement joins TRBV4-1 to TRBJ2-3, with TRBD1 matching 8 bases. J lost 0 bases, V lost 2 bases, and 4 bases had no gene match. CDR1 is MGHRA, CDR2 YSYEKL, per germline. This CDR3 contains 16 residues. The CDR3 DNA follows: TGCGCCAGCAGCCAACCCGGGACAGGCAGCACAGATACGCAGTATTTT. Its translation: CASSQPGTGSTDTQYF.

The chain is built from TRBV5-1 and TRBJ2-7; 7 nucleotides agree with TRBD2. Germline V gene data show CDR1 as SGHRS and CDR2 as YFSETQ. With V trimmed by 3 bases and J by 6 bases, 9 bases remained unmatched. This CDR3 is built from 14 residues. The DNA for the CDR3 is TGCGCCAGCAGCTCTCGGCGGGGGTCCACCGAGCAGTACTTC. Its translation: CASSSRRGSTEQYF.

V is TRBV5-4 and J is TRBJ2-2, with a tentative D call TRBD2 (6 bases). CDR1 SGHNT and CDR2 YYREEE come from the germline V gene (reference sequence). V was shortened by 4 bases and J by 0 bases, with 13 bases between the two germline ends. The CDR3 totals 16 residues. The CDR3 DNA follows: TGTGCCAGCAGCGGACTCGCGGGGACGAACACCGGGGAGCTGTTTTTT. Its protein product is CASSGLAGTNTGELFF. The variable domain in full, with the rest retrieved from reference TRBV5-4 and TRBJ2-2, is ETGVTQSPTHLIKTRGQQVTLRCSSQSGHNTVSWYQQALGQGPQFIFQYYREEENGRGNFPPRFSGLQFPNYSSELNVNALELDDSALYLCASSGLAGTNTGELFFGEGSRLTVL.

The chain links TRBV2 to TRBJ2-5, with 8 nucleotides matching TRBD2. The better agreement between TRBJ2-7 and the DNA end casts doubt on the J call. The length of the CDR3 is 13 residues. The V gene's germline CDR1 is SNHLY and CDR2 FYNNEI. In nucleotides, the CDR3 is TGTGCCAGCAGCGGGACTAGGGCCGGCGAGCAGTACTTC. Encoded protein: CASSGTRAGEQYF.

This chain joins TRBV10-3 and TRBJ2-7; possibly TRBD1 for D (7 bases). In germline, CDR1 is ENHRY, CDR2 SYGVKD. V lost 8 bases and J lost 3, with 14 bases in between. The CDR3 covers 13 residues. The CDR3 nucleotides read TGTGCCATCGGGCGGGACAGAGACTACGAGCAGTACTTC. Residues: CAIGRDRDYEQYF.

The chain couples TRBV28 to TRBJ2-7; no firm D call. The length of the CDR3 is 12 residues. Germline V gives CDR1 MDHEN, CDR2 SYDVKM. The V gene lost 6 bases and the J gene lost 0 bases, with 6 bases spanning the gap. The CDR3 region has the DNA TGTGCCAGCAGGGCAAGCTCCTACGAGCAGTACTTC. It is translated as CASRASSYEQYF.

The V call is TRBV27, the J call TRBJ1-2; 7 nucleotides align to TRBD1. V lost 6 bases to trimming and J lost 7 bases; unmatched junction nucleotides: 5. The CDR3 spans 12 residues. CDR1 and CDR2 from the germline V gene are MNHEY and SMNVEV (reference sequence). The CDR3 protein is CASRAGGLGYTF. The CDR3 DNA sequence: TGTGCCAGCAGAGCAGGGGGGCTTGGCTACACCTTC.

The chain combines TRBV7-3 with TRBJ2-3; maybe TRBD2 (6 bases). V shed 11 bases and J shed 8 bases, with 17 bases lying between them. The CDR3 covers 12 residues. In germline, CDR1 is SGHTA, CDR2 FQGTGA. The CDR3 nucleotides are TGTGCCTCCTCGGCGGAGGGAGGTACGCAGTATTTT. Protein sequence: CASSAEGGTQYF.

The V gene is TRBV7-9, the J gene TRBJ2-1, with 8 bases fitting TRBD2. This CDR3 is 16 amino acids long. The V and J ends lost 1 base and 8 bases, in that order; junction bases with no gene match: 10. From germline, CDR1 is SEHNR and CDR2 FQNEAQ (reference sequence). CDR3 in amino acids: CASSLGLRTSFHEQFF. CDR3 bases: TGTGCCAGCAGCTTAGGCCTAAGGACTAGCTTCCATGAGCAGTTCTTC.

The chain links TRBV19 to TRBJ1-5; D gene ambiguous. The V end was cut by 3 bases, the J end by 6 bases, with 9 bases between. The CDR3 is 13 residues long. Germline lookup yields CDR1 LNHDA and CDR2 SQIVND (reference sequence). In nucleotides, the CDR3 is TGTGCCAGTAGTATCATGGAGGTTCAGCCCCAGCATTTT. It encodes CASSIMEVQPQHF. Drawing the rest from reference TRBV19 and TRBJ1-5, the complete variable domain is DGGITQSPKYLFRKEGQNVTLSCEQNLNHDAMYWYRQDPGQGLRLIYYSQIVNDFQKGDIAEGYSVSREKKESFPLTVTSAQKNPTAFYLCASSIMEVQPQHFGDGTRLSIL.

The J gene is TRBJ2-7, the V gene TRBV19; a weak D match, TRBD1 (5 bases). Trimming took 6 bases from V and 1 from J, leaving 16 bases between them. This CDR3 is built from 15 residues. The germline V gene has CDR1 LNHDA and CDR2 SQIVND (reference sequence). DNA for the CDR3: TGTGCCAGTAGCAGGGAACAGTTTAATTCCTACGAGCAGTACTTC. Translated: CASSREQFNSYEQYF.

The chain joins TRBV6-5 to TRBJ2-7; TRBD1 matches at 9 bases. The trim removed 4 bases at V and 4 bases at J, leaving 2 bases unmatched. The length of the CDR3 is 13 residues. Per the germline V gene, CDR1 is MNHEY and CDR2 is SVGAGI. CDR3 loop: CASSWDREYEQYF. The CDR3 DNA is TGTGCCAGCAGTTGGGACAGGGAGTACGAGCAGTACTTC.

This clone was detected only once. The rearrangement links TRBV4-1 to TRBJ2-7; 7 bases match TRBD1. CDR1 and CDR2 (germline): MGHRA, YSYEKL. The ends lost 1 base at V and 2 bases at J; junction bases unmatched: 5. The CDR3 runs to 15 residues. The CDR3 reads CASSQGRQGTYEQYF. CDR3 coding DNA: TGCGCCAGCAGCCAAGGAAGACAGGGCACCTACGAGCAGTACTTC.

The V and J genes are TRBV27 and TRBJ1-2; D possibly corresponds to TRBD1 (5 bases). Germline V gene lookup returns CDR1 MNHEY and CDR2 SMNVEV (reference sequence). The CDR3 extends over 14 amino acids. The ends were cut back, 7 bases at V and 8 bases at J, with 20 bases in the middle. Written as DNA, the CDR3 is TGTGCCAGCACCTCAACGGGGGGTCCCCGCGGCTACACCTTC. Protein product: CASTSTGGPRGYTF.

DNA for the CDR3: TGTGCCAGAAGCTGGACCCGGGGGATGGGAGCTAATGAAAAACTGTTTTTT. Encoded protein: CARSWTRGMGANEKLFF. The chain combines TRBV5-3 with TRBJ1-4, with TRBD1 as a possible D gene (5 bases). TRBV5-3 is sorted into the ORF group, with uncertain function. V was shortened by 3 bases and J by 3 bases, with 18 bases between the two germline ends. CDR3 length equals 17 residues.

For this clone: The germline gene is not matched at one end of the junction; a read error may be the cause. This CDR3 reads CSSSLRGANNSPLHF. The CDR3 nucleotides are TGTTCCAGCAGCTTACGGGGGGCTAACAATTCACCCCTCCACTTT. J is TRBJ1-6 and V is TRBV7-9; maybe TRBD1 (6 bases). This CDR3 has 15 amino acids. Germline V CDR1 and CDR2: SEHNR, FQNEAQ (reference sequence).

The J gene is TRBJ1-6, the V gene TRBV9, with 9 bases fitting TRBD1. The CDR3 is made up of 14 amino acids. CDR1 and CDR2 (germline): SGDLS, YYNGEE. V lost 2 bases to trimming and J lost 10 bases; unmatched junction nucleotides: 4. CDR3 nucleotides: TGTGCCAGCAGCGTGGGACAGGGTGAATCACCCCTCCACTTT. Translating gives CASSVGQGESPLHF.

V usage is TRBV19 and J usage is TRBJ2-7; weak D call: TRBD2 (5 bases). Deletions cut 0 bases from V and 1 base from J, with 13 bases between. There are 16 residues in the CDR3. CDR1 is LNHDA, CDR2 SQIVND, per germline (reference sequence). The CDR3 sequence is CASSIDLPGRSYEQYF. CDR3 DNA sequence: TGTGCCAGTAGTATAGATCTCCCGGGAAGGTCCTACGAGCAGTACTTC.

Here the CDR3 reads CASSQGTSGGKDTQYF. The DNA for the CDR3 is TGTGCCAGCAGCCAAGGGACTAGCGGGGGAAAAGATACGCAGTATTTT. This rearrangement joins TRBV4-2 to TRBJ2-3, with TRBD2 matching over 13 bases. This CDR3 region has 16 residues. Germline CDR1 LGHNA, CDR2 YNFKEQ. Losses at the gene ends were 1 base for V and 5 bases for J; bases not matched to a gene: 3.

The chain recombines TRBV28 with TRBJ1-2, with D hard to call. CDR1 and CDR2 (germline): MDHEN, SYDVKM. The CDR3 has 13 residues. Between the trimmed V and J ends, which lost 7 bases and 1 base, there was a span of 10 bases. The CDR3 region has the DNA TGTGCCAGCATTGGGGAGGTTAACTATGGCTACACCTTC. Translated, it gives CASIGEVNYGYTF.

A remark on this clone: One end of the junction fails to match germline, which may point to a read error. The rearrangement uses TRBV16 and TRBJ1-1, with no clear D. The CDR3 runs to 14 residues. CDR1 and CDR2 from the germline V gene are KGHSY and FQNENV. CDR3 protein: CASSLQAGNTKAFF. The CDR3, as DNA: TGTGCCAGCAGCCTTCAGGCGGGTAACACTAAAGCTTTCTTT.

The chain combines TRBV7-9 with TRBJ1-3, with D possibly TRBD1 on 6 matching bases. With 3 bases removed from V and 0 bases from J, the gap between germline ends came to 9 bases. This CDR3 has 15 amino acids. CDR1 and CDR2 (germline): SEHNR, FQNEAQ (reference sequence). CDR3 amino acids: CASSFGGPSGNTIYF. Written as DNA, the CDR3 is TGTGCCAGCAGCTTCGGGGGGCCCTCTGGAAACACCATATATTTT.

The rearrangement uses TRBV7-3 and TRBJ2-7, with 10 positions matching TRBD2. The germline V gene has CDR1 SGHTA and CDR2 FQGTGA. There are 16 residues in the CDR3. Trimming removed 7 bases from V and 2 bases from J; junction bases left unmatched: 11. The CDR3 spells CASTFPSGGLAYEQYF. The CDR3 DNA sequence: TGTGCCAGCACCTTCCCTAGCGGGGGCCTAGCCTACGAGCAGTACTTC.

J is TRBJ1-4 and V is TRBV7-6; tentatively, D is TRBD1 (6 bases). CDR3 length: 14 amino acids. Germline V gives CDR1 SGHVS, CDR2 FNYEAQ. Trimming removed 1 base at V and 4 bases at J, with 7 bases between. The CDR3 reads CASSLVGGNEKLFF. In DNA form, the CDR3 reads TGTGCCAGCAGCTTAGTAGGGGGTAATGAAAAACTGTTTTTT.

The rearrangement links TRBV6-5 to TRBJ2-2; 7 positions match TRBD2. Germline CDR1 reads MNHEY; CDR2 reads SVGAGI. Germline trimming cut 2 bases from V and 4 bases from J; bases unmatched to any gene: 4. CDR3 length: 15 amino acids. CDR3 DNA: TGTGCCAGCAGTTACAATGGCGGGGGCACCGGGGAGCTGTTTTTT. As protein: CASSYNGGGTGELFF.

The chain joins TRBV4-2 to TRBJ2-2, with 7 bases that match TRBD2. V lost 1 base and J lost 1; bases outside the gene matches: 3. CDR1 LGHNA and CDR2 YNFKEQ come from the germline V gene. The CDR3 consists of 16 residues. CDR3 sequence reads: CASSQGGGGNTGELFF. The CDR3 nucleotides are TGTGCCAGCAGCCAAGGGGGCGGGGGGAACACCGGGGAGCTGTTTTTT.